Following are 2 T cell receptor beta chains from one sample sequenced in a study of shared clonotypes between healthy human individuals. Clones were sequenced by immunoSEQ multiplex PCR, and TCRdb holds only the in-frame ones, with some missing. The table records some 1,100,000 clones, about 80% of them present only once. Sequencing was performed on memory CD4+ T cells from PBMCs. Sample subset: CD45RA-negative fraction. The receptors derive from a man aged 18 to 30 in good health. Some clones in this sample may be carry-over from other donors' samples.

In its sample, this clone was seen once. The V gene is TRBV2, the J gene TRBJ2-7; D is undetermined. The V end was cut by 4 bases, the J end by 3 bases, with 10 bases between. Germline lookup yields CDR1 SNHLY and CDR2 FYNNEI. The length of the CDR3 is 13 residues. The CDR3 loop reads CASSGGILYEQYF. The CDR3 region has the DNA TGTGCCAGCAGTGGGGGTATACTCTACGAGCAGTACTTC. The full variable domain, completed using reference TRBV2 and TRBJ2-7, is EPEVTQTPSHQVTQMGQEVILRCVPISNHLYFYWYRQILGQKVEFLVSFYNNEISEKSEIFDDQFSVERPDGSNFTLKIRSTKLEDSAMYFCASSGGILYEQYFGPGTRLTVT.

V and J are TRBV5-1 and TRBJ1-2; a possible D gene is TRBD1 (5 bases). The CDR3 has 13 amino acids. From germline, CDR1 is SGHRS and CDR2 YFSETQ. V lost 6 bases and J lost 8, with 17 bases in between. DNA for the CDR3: TGCGCCAGCACTTTCTCGGGGGTCGGGGGCTACACCTTC. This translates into CASTFSGVGGYTF.